The T cell receptor beta chain under discussion was sequenced for a study of blood T cell repertoires in COVID-19 (dated by TCRdb to 2020 to 2021). About the full investigation: Samples covering the acute and convalescent phases of COVID-19 were provided by collaborators in the United States, Italy and Spain. The material from the prospective study consisted of cDNA or gDNA derived from T cells, B-cell-depleted T cells, or PBMCs. The dataset comprised deeply sampled blood TCRbeta repertoires from subjects exposed to, actively infected with, or recovered from COVID-19. The repertoires were released in a freely available public database intended as a resource for research on the immune response to SARS-CoV-2. The samples were drawn from two sources: the first 160 participants of the ongoing ImmuneRACE study, and 950 to 1,500 subjects contributed by 6 global collaborators. Sample metadata almost always included a de-identified subject ID, COVID-19 status, age in years and sex. HLA class I and class II types, where available, came from metadata supplied by the sample provider rather than from assay-based typing.

Findings and caveats that apply to the study as a whole: The quantity of clinical and demographic metadata differed by source and by participant and was supplied without curation.

CDR1 and CDR2 are drawn from the germline V gene: SGHVS, FQNEAQ. V is pared back by 3 bases and J by 4 bases, with 15 bases lying between the germline termini. The CDR3 numbers 15 residues from cysteine through phenylalanine. Solely the CDR3 DNA is kept, with 45 bases framed from the first base. TCRbeta CDR3 regions were amplified from genomic DNA using the immunoSEQ Assay, a bias-controlled multiplex PCR. From the authors' description of their analysis: Nucleated cell counts per sample were estimated from amplification of reference gene primers within the assay. To quantify the absolute abundance of each unique TCRbeta CDR3 rearrangement, sequence reads were collapsed and filtered. Productive Simpson clonality was computed per sample as the square root of Simpson's diversity index over productive rearrangements. TCRdb limited this immuneACCESS table to in-frame rearrangements with V and J called. A share of clones is missing; checked studies link under half to unresolved V genes, and the rest is unexplained. The V and J calls and clone size come from that table; D and trimming were worked out from the DNA. The sample data list around 160,000 clones, and 80% of these were observed just once. Clones ranked in the top ten supply 10% to 15% of the sample.

Collaborating institutions collected whole blood in K2EDTA tubes following their own protocols. For TCRbeta analysis, collaborators shipped samples as frozen whole blood, isolated PBMCs, or DNA extracted from either of those sample types. Details on this clone: Its antigen is currently not known. No clone much larger than this one lies a single base away; base qualities are absent.

The origin of this receptor is a man aged 55 to 70 with active or convalescent COVID-19. This chain joins TRBV7-8 to TRBJ1-2, with a weak D call of TRBD1 (5 bases match). Sequencing used peripheral blood. The nucleotide sequence reads TGTGCCAGCAGCTTTGTTCGTCAGGGACTCTATGGCTACACCTTC. Translated, this is CASSFVRQGLYGYTF.